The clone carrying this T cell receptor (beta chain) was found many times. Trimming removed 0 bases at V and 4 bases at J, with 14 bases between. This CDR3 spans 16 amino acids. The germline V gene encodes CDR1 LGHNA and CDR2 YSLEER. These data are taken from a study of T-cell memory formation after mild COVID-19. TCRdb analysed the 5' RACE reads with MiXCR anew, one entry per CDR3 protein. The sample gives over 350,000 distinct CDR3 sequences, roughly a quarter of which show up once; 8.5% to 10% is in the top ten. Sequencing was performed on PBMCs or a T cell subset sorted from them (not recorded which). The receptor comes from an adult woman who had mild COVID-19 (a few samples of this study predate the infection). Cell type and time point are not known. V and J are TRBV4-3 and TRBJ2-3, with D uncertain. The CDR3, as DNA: TGCGCCAGCAGCCAAGATATAGGAGCTTTCCCAGATACGCAGTATTTT. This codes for CASSQDIGAFPDTQYF.